The present entry profiles one T cell receptor beta chain with its context. These data originate in a study of blood T cell repertoires in COVID-19. Sequencing was performed with immunoSEQ multiplex PCR; in TCRdb, only in-frame clones are kept and a portion is missing. Among about 87,000 clones listed, around 85% were seen once. With 4 bases removed from V and 5 bases from J, the gap between germline ends came to 10 bases. The CDR3 spans 13 residues. The germline CDR1 and CDR2 sequences are SGDLS and YYNGEE. The chain links TRBV9 to TRBJ2-1, with a possible D match to TRBD2 (5 bases). Material for sequencing was peripheral blood. This TCR was sampled from an elderly woman with COVID-19, enrolled during active disease. The CDR3 sequence is CASSRGSNNEQFF. CDR3 DNA: TGTGCCAGCAGCCGCGGGTCAAACAATGAGCAGTTCTTC. The variable domain in full, with the rest retrieved from reference TRBV9 and TRBJ2-1, is DSGVTQTPKHLITATGQRVTLRCSPRSGDLSVYWYQQSLDQGLQFLIQYYNGEERAKGNILERFSAQQFPDLHSELNLSSLELGDSALYFCASSRGSNNEQFFGPGTRLTVL.